Below, 27 T cell receptor beta chains from the same sample are listed, as sequenced in a study of blood T cells in healthy people across ages. Using a J-beta primer mix together with a sample-barcoded 5' primer, a second PCR was run for 7 to 11 cycles. Via MiXCR, TCRdb re-called the 5' RACE reads, giving one row per CDR3 protein. Counted here are about a million distinct CDR3 sequences, roughly two fifths occurring once; the ten biggest clones make up around 12%. The sequenced sample consisted of blood. These receptors were taken from a man younger than 30 in good health.

The J gene is TRBJ2-1, the V gene TRBV20-1, with D unresolved. The CDR3 extends over 15 amino acids. The V end lost 2 bases, the J end lost 1 base, and 12 bases lay between the germline ends. The germline gives CDR1 DFQATT, CDR2 SNEGSKA (reference sequence). Written as DNA, the CDR3 is TGCAGTGCTAGACCCAGAACTGGGTCCTACAATGAGCAGTTCTTC. Translated, it gives CSARPRTGSYNEQFF.

This chain connects TRBV2 to TRBJ2-3; 9 bases agree with TRBD1. With 2 bases clipped from V and 2 bases from J, the junction kept 11 bases outside the gene matches. CDR1 is SNHLY and CDR2 is FYNNEI in the germline V gene. The CDR3 has 18 residues. This chain's CDR3 is CASSEMGQGGGHTDTQYF. The CDR3 DNA is TGTGCCAGCAGTGAAATGGGACAGGGAGGGGGTCACACAGATACGCAGTATTTT.

The chain links TRBV12-3 or TRBV12-4 to TRBJ1-5, with a possible D match to TRBD1 (6 bases). V was cut by 1 base and J by 7 bases, with 11 bases left in between. The CDR3 spans 14 residues. CDR3: CASSLEGGRQPQHF. In DNA form, the CDR3 reads TGTGCCAGCAGTTTAGAGGGGGGGAGACAGCCCCAGCATTTT.

This clonotype was seen more than once but under ten times. The CDR3 loop reads CASSPQGGGAETQYF. CDR3 coding DNA: TGTGCCAGCTCACCACAAGGTGGGGGGGCGGAGACCCAGTACTTC. The chain combines TRBV18 with TRBJ2-5, with D possibly being TRBD2 (7 bases). Per germline, CDR1 KGHSH and CDR2 LQKENI. The V gene lost 1 base and the J gene lost 5 bases, with 14 bases spanning the gap. The CDR3 covers 15 residues.

The chain carries TRBV12-3 or TRBV12-4 and TRBJ2-7, with 7 nucleotides matching TRBD1. CDR3 size: 13 residues. Trimming took 6 bases from V and 3 from J; bases not matched to a gene: 5. The CDR3 nucleotides are TGTGCCAGCAGGTATAGGGACAGCTACGAGCAGTACTTC. Amino acid sequence: CASRYRDSYEQYF.

V is TRBV12-3 or TRBV12-4 and J is TRBJ1-6; D call uncertain. The ends were cut back, 4 bases at V and 6 bases at J, with 7 bases in the middle. This CDR3 region has 13 residues. The CDR3 spells CASSSTPNSPLHF. The CDR3 DNA is TGTGCCAGCAGTTCGACCCCTAATTCACCCCTCCACTTT.

This clonotype has only a few counts. The chain combines TRBV6-1 with TRBJ1-5, with D tentatively TRBD1 (5 bases). Trimming took 3 bases from V and 0 from J, leaving 9 bases between them. Germline assignment: CDR1 MNHNS and CDR2 SASEGT. CDR3 length equals 15 residues. CDR3 amino acids: CASSDRVYSNQPQHF. The CDR3 DNA is TGTGCCAGCAGTGACAGGGTCTATAGCAATCAGCCCCAGCATTTT.

Worth noting for this clonotype: This may come from a read error, since a much larger clone is one base off. The gene calls are TRBV4-2 and TRBJ1-2, with 8 positions matching TRBD1. CDR3 length equals 13 residues. Germline CDR1 is LGHNA and CDR2 is YNFKEQ. CDR3 in amino acids: CAGSQPTGDGYTF. Written as DNA, the CDR3 is TGTGCCGGCAGCCAACCGACAGGGGACGGCTACACCTTC.

The V call is TRBV20-1, the J call TRBJ2-3; 7 nucleotides match TRBD1. The CDR3 length is 13 residues. The junction had 8 bases not matched to a gene; V was cut back by 6 bases and J by 5 bases. Germline CDR1 and CDR2: DFQATT and SNEGSKA (reference sequence). CDR3 loop: CSAGTAKRDTQYF. CDR3 DNA: TGCAGTGCAGGGACAGCGAAACGAGATACGCAGTATTTT.

This clonotype has a handful of counts. The V gene is TRBV6-2 or TRBV6-3, the J gene TRBJ2-1; D may be TRBD2 (6 bases). CDR3 length: 13 residues. Germline V gene data show CDR1 as MNHEY and CDR2 as SVGEGT. The V gene lost 8 bases and the J gene lost 7 bases, with 15 bases spanning the gap. Written as DNA, the CDR3 is TGTGCCAGCTTCGTCCGGGAGAGGAATGAGCAGTTCTTC. Protein product: CASFVRERNEQFF.

The chain couples TRBV15 to TRBJ2-4; D possibly matches TRBD1 or TRBD2 (7 bases each). The J call may not be correct, given that the DNA end is closer to TRBJ2-5. Germline V lookup: CDR1 LNHNV, CDR2 YYDKDF (reference sequence). The CDR3 spans 18 residues. This CDR3 reads CATSRSLRGGFWEETQYF. Written as DNA, the CDR3 is TGTGCCACCAGCAGATCCCTCAGGGGGGGCTTTTGGGAAGAGACCCAGTACTTC.

The V gene is TRBV12-3 or TRBV12-4, the J gene TRBJ1-2, with D perhaps matching TRBD1 (5 bases). The V end was cut by 3 bases, the J end by 3 bases, with 20 bases between. The CDR3 consists of 17 residues. CDR3 DNA sequence: TGTGCCAGCAGTTTGGCAGTTGGGACGTTTTTGGACTATGGCTACACCTTC. Translated: CASSLAVGTFLDYGYTF.

V usage is TRBV4-1 and J usage is TRBJ1-1, with D unresolved. Germline CDR1 reads MGHRA; CDR2 reads YSYEKL. The CDR3 is 14 residues long. The V end was cut by 1 base, the J end by 7 bases, with 13 bases between. The CDR3 is CASSQGPEGREAFF. As DNA, the CDR3 is TGCGCCAGCAGCCAAGGTCCCGAGGGCCGTGAAGCTTTCTTT.

The rearrangement joins TRBV5-1 to TRBJ1-1; 7 bases agree with TRBD1. The CDR3 totals 14 residues. Germline V gives CDR1 SGHRS, CDR2 YFSETQ. V lost 3 bases and J lost 3; bases outside the gene matches: 5. The CDR3 loop is CASSSNTGDTEAFF. In DNA, the CDR3 is TGCGCCAGCAGCTCTAATACAGGGGACACTGAAGCTTTCTTT.

This clonotype has just a few counts. The CDR3: CASSPLVRQFF. The CDR3 DNA is TGTGCCAGCAGCCCACTAGTTAGGCAGTTCTTC. The chain joins TRBV7-9 to TRBJ2-1; D is possibly TRBD2 (5 bases). V was cut by 5 bases and J by 12 bases, with 11 bases left in between. Germline-derived CDR1 and CDR2 are SEHNR and FQNEAQ (reference sequence). CDR3 length equals 11 residues.

V and J are TRBV12-3 or TRBV12-4 and TRBJ2-7, with D possibly TRBD2 on 6 matching bases. V gave up 1 base and J gave up 0 bases, with 10 bases separating them. The CDR3 runs to 15 residues. This CDR3 reads CASSLGLSGSYEQYF. The CDR3 nucleotides are TGTGCCAGCAGTTTAGGGCTTAGCGGCTCCTACGAGCAGTACTTC.

The gene calls are TRBV20-1 and TRBJ2-1, with a tentative D call TRBD2 (5 bases). Looked up from germline, CDR1 is DFQATT and CDR2 is SNEGSKA (reference sequence). Trimming took off 3 bases at V and 5 bases at J, with 14 bases between the two ends. This CDR3 has 14 amino acids. CDR3 amino acids: CSARASRHDNEQFF. CDR3 DNA: TGCAGTGCTAGGGCTAGCCGACATGACAATGAGCAGTTCTTC.

This clonotype appeared a few times. The chain uses TRBV7-9 and TRBJ1-2; D remains ambiguous. Germline V CDR1 and CDR2: SEHNR, FQNEAQ (reference sequence). The ends were cut back, 5 bases at V and 10 bases at J, with 11 bases in the middle. The CDR3 has 11 residues. CDR3 sequence: CASSQKWAYTF. Here the CDR3 DNA reads TGTGCCAGCAGCCAGAAATGGGCCTACACCTTC.

This clonotype was picked up a small number of times. This chain links TRBV16 with TRBJ1-2, with 7 bases that match TRBD1. CDR1 and CDR2 (germline): KGHSY, FQNENV. V gave up 2 bases and J gave up 9 bases; unmatched junction bases: 9. The CDR3 runs 14 residues. For the CDR3, the DNA is TGTGCCAGCAGCCAAACAAGACAGGGCGAACGCTACACCTTC. Amino acid sequence: CASSQTRQGERYTF.

The table lists this clonotype with a few counts. V and J are TRBV9 and TRBJ1-2; 8 bases align to TRBD1. Germline V gene lookup returns CDR1 SGDLS and CDR2 YYNGEE. The CDR3 loop spans 14 amino acids. After removal of 3 bases from V and 6 bases from J, the junction contained 7 bases not matched to a gene. The CDR3 nucleotides read TGTGCCAGCAGCGGGACAGGGAAAAAGGATGGCTACACCTTC. This sequence encodes CASSGTGKKDGYTF. Using reference TRBV9 and TRBJ1-2 for the parts outside the CDR3, the full variable domain is DSGVTQTPKHLITATGQRVTLRCSPRSGDLSVYWYQQSLDQGLQFLIQYYNGEERAKGNILERFSAQQFPDLHSELNLSSLELGDSALYFCASSGTGKKDGYTFGSGTRLTVV.

This clonotype turned up a few times. The rearrangement uses TRBV7-3 and TRBJ2-1; possible D gene TRBD2, 6 bases. The CDR3 totals 16 residues. Germline assignment: CDR1 SGHTA and CDR2 FQGTGA. V dropped 0 bases and J dropped 0 bases, with 9 bases sitting between them. The CDR3 sequence: CASSLTVGGSYNEQFF. The CDR3 DNA sequence: TGTGCCAGCAGCTTAACGGTGGGGGGCTCCTACAATGAGCAGTTCTTC.

The chain joins TRBV4-3 to TRBJ1-1; 8 bases map to TRBD1. In germline, CDR1 is LGHNA, CDR2 YSLEER. This CDR3 spans 15 amino acids. With V trimmed by 0 bases and J by 6 bases, 6 bases remained unmatched. This CDR3 reads CASSQDRAGGSEAFF. For the CDR3, the DNA is TGCGCCAGCAGCCAAGATAGGGCAGGGGGCTCTGAAGCTTTCTTT.

This clonotype was seen a few times. The chain joins TRBV24-1 to TRBJ2-3; tentatively, D is TRBD1 or TRBD2 (5 bases each). V shed 3 bases and J shed 0 bases, with 12 bases lying between them. The CDR3 runs to 16 residues. The germline gives CDR1 KGHDR, CDR2 SFDVKD. DNA for the CDR3: TGTGCCACCAGTGATCCGGGACCCCATAGCACAGATACGCAGTATTTT. It codes for CATSDPGPHSTDTQYF.

The rearrangement uses TRBV16 and TRBJ2-1; possibly TRBD1 for D (6 bases). V was pared by 0 bases and J by 7 bases, with 10 bases between. Germline lookup yields CDR1 KGHSY and CDR2 FQNENV. There are 14 residues in the CDR3. The CDR3 sequence is CASSQSVQGNEQFF. Here the CDR3 DNA reads TGTGCCAGCAGCCAATCCGTACAGGGTAATGAGCAGTTCTTC. Full variable domain (outside the CDR3, taken from reference TRBV16 and TRBJ2-1): GEEVAQTPKHLVRGEGQKAKLYCAPIKGHSYVFWYQQVLKNEFKFLISFQNENVFDETGMPKERFSAKCLPNSPCSLEIQATKLEDSAVYFCASSQSVQGNEQFFGPGTRLTVL.

The chain is built from TRBV10-3 and TRBJ1-1; TRBD1 agrees at 11 bases. V lost 6 bases and J lost 3; bases outside the gene matches: 9. Germline V gene data show CDR1 as ENHRY and CDR2 as SYGVKD. The CDR3 has 16 residues. The DNA of the CDR3 is TGTGCCATCAGCGGGACAGGGGGGGGCATGGACACTGAAGCTTTCTTT. Translation: CAISGTGGGMDTEAFF.

Only a few counts were recorded for this clonotype. The chain uses TRBV19 and TRBJ2-1; D is tentatively TRBD1 or TRBD2 (5 bases each). Germline CDR1 and CDR2: LNHDA and SQIVND (reference sequence). Between the trimmed V and J ends, which lost 6 bases and 3 bases, there was a span of 15 bases. This CDR3 is 15 amino acids long. CDR3 loop: CASRPPGTDYNEQFF. In DNA, the CDR3 is TGTGCCAGTAGGCCCCCCGGGACGGACTACAATGAGCAGTTCTTC.

In this sample, this clonotype turned up a few times. This rearrangement joins TRBV21-1 to TRBJ2-7. TRBV21-1 is termed a pseudogene. This CDR3 comprises 16 residues. CDR3 in DNA: TGTGCCAGCAGCAAAGTGAGAAACGGGACTCCATCCGAGCAGTACTTC. Translating it yields CASSKVRNGTPSEQYF.